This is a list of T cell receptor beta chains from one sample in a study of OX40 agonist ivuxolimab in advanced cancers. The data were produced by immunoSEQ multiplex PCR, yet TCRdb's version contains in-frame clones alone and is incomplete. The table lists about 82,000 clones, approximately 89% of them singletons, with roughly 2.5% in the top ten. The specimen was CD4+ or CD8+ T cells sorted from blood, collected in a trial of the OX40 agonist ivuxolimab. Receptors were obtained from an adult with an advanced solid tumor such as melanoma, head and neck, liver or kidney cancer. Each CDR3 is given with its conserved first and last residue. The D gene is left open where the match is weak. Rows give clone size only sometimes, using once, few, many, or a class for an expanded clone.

CDR3nt: TGTGCCAGCACCGACAGTAGCAATCAGCCCCAGCATTTT
CDR3aa: CASTDSSNQPQHF
j_gene: TRBJ1-5
abundance: -
d_gene: -
v_gene: TRBV7-2

CDR3nt: TGCGCCAGCAGCCCGTCCACAGTATCCTACGAGCAGTACTTC
CDR3aa: CASSPSTVSYEQYF
j_gene: TRBJ2-7
abundance: -
d_gene: -
v_gene: TRBV5-1

CDR3nt: TGTGCCAGCAGCGTTCACGACAGGAGCTCTGGAAACACCATATATTTT
CDR3aa: CASSVHDRSSGNTIYF
j_gene: TRBJ1-3
abundance: -
d_gene: -
v_gene: TRBV9

CDR3nt: TGTGCCAGCAGTAAATTGTCAGGGGTCGAGCAGTACTTC
CDR3aa: CASSKLSGVEQYF
j_gene: TRBJ2-7
abundance: -
d_gene: -
v_gene: TRBV28

CDR3nt: TGTGCCAGCTCACCAACTGGAGGGTACACAGATACGCAGTATTTT
CDR3aa: CASSPTGGYTDTQYF
j_gene: TRBJ2-3
abundance: -
d_gene: -
v_gene: TRBV18

CDR3nt: TGTGCCAGCAGCATTAGCGGTTCCTACGAGCAGTACTTC
CDR3aa: CASSISGSYEQYF
j_gene: TRBJ2-7
abundance: -
d_gene: -
v_gene: TRBV28

CDR3nt: TGTGCCAGCAGCTCCGTGGGCGGGGGGCGGAACATTCAGTACTTC
CDR3aa: CASSSVGGGRNIQYF
j_gene: TRBJ2-4
abundance: -
d_gene: TRBD2
v_gene: TRBV28

CDR3nt: TGCGCCAGCACCCCGGGCGGGGGAGACAATAATTCACCCCTCCACTTT
CDR3aa: CASTPGGGDNNSPLHF
j_gene: TRBJ1-6
abundance: -
d_gene: -
v_gene: TRBV5-1

CDR3nt: TGTGCCAGCAGTTTGGGGAAGATTGGCTACAATGAGCAGTTCTTC
CDR3aa: CASSLGKIGYNEQFF
j_gene: TRBJ2-1
abundance: -
d_gene: -
v_gene: TRBV28

CDR3nt: TGTGCCAGCAGCTTTGGGGTCAGGGTGGGAACTGAAGCTTTCTTT
CDR3aa: CASSFGVRVGTEAFF
j_gene: TRBJ1-1
abundance: -
d_gene: -
v_gene: TRBV7-2

CDR3nt: TGTGCCAGCAGCCCGGACGGGACTCCCGGCACAGATACGCAGTATTTT
CDR3aa: CASSPDGTPGTDTQYF
j_gene: TRBJ2-3
abundance: -
d_gene: -
v_gene: TRBV5-4

CDR3nt: TGTGCCAGCAGTGTATGGAACAGGACGCCTTATACGCAGTATTTT
CDR3aa: CASSVWNRTPYTQYF
j_gene: TRBJ2-3
abundance: -
d_gene: -
v_gene: TRBV6-1

CDR3nt: TGTGCCAGCAGCTTAGGTAGTTTGCAGAATTCACCCCTCCACTTT
CDR3aa: CASSLGSLQNSPLHF
j_gene: TRBJ1-6
abundance: few
d_gene: -
v_gene: TRBV7-2

CDR3nt: TGCAGCGTTCAGGGACAGAGAAACTCCTACGAGCAGTACTTC
CDR3aa: CSVQGQRNSYEQYF
j_gene: TRBJ2-7
abundance: -
d_gene: TRBD1
v_gene: TRBV29-1

CDR3nt: TGTGCCAGCAGCTTCGCCGGACTAGCCGGCACAGATACGCAGTATTTT
CDR3aa: CASSFAGLAGTDTQYF
j_gene: TRBJ2-3
abundance: -
d_gene: TRBD2
v_gene: TRBV5-4

CDR3nt: TGCAGCGCCGGACAGGTCCGGGGTACCGGGGAGCTGTTTTTT
CDR3aa: CSAGQVRGTGELFF
j_gene: TRBJ2-2
abundance: -
d_gene: TRBD1
v_gene: TRBV29-1

CDR3nt: TGTGCCAGCAGTTTTCTCGAGGCGGAAAAAGCTTTCTTT
CDR3aa: CASSFLEAEKAFF
j_gene: TRBJ1-1
abundance: -
d_gene: -
v_gene: TRBV28

CDR3nt: TGTGCCAGCAGCTTAACGGGCTACGAGCAGTACTTC
CDR3aa: CASSLTGYEQYF
j_gene: TRBJ2-7
abundance: once
d_gene: -
v_gene: TRBV7-9

CDR3nt: TGTGCCAGCAGTTTAAGGGGGGGGAAGCAGTTCTTC
CDR3aa: CASSLRGGKQFF
j_gene: TRBJ2-1
abundance: -
d_gene: -
v_gene: TRBV27

CDR3nt: TGCGCCAGCAGCTTGGCTAGCGGCACAGATACGCAGTATTTT
CDR3aa: CASSLASGTDTQYF
j_gene: TRBJ2-3
abundance: -
d_gene: -
v_gene: TRBV5-1

CDR3nt: TGCGCCAGCAGCTTGGAGGGGGGAACGAGAGGCTACACCTTC
CDR3aa: CASSLEGGTRGYTF
j_gene: TRBJ1-2
abundance: -
d_gene: -
v_gene: TRBV5-1

CDR3nt: TGTGCCAGCAGCTCATACAGGGGGCGTTGGGCAGATACGCAGTATTTT
CDR3aa: CASSSYRGRWADTQYF
j_gene: TRBJ2-3
abundance: -
d_gene: TRBD1
v_gene: TRBV11-2

CDR3nt: TGTGCCAGCAGCTTATGGACGGGGGGGGACACTGAAGCTTTCTTT
CDR3aa: CASSLWTGGDTEAFF
j_gene: TRBJ1-1
abundance: -
d_gene: -
v_gene: TRBV7-2

CDR3nt: TGTGCCAGCAGCCCGGCCCCCCCCACGGGACAGAGTCGAGAGACCCAGTACTTC
CDR3aa: CASSPAPPTGQSRETQYF
j_gene: TRBJ2-5
abundance: -
d_gene: TRBD1
v_gene: TRBV7-6

CDR3nt: TGTGCTAGTGGTCCCCCGGAGGGCACAGATACGCAGTATTTT
CDR3aa: CASGPPEGTDTQYF
j_gene: TRBJ2-3
abundance: -
d_gene: -
v_gene: TRBV12-5

CDR3nt: TGTGCCAGCAGTTCTGGGGGATCAGGGGCGAGGTTGTACGAGCAGTACTTC
CDR3aa: CASSSGGSGARLYEQYF
j_gene: TRBJ2-7
abundance: once
d_gene: -
v_gene: TRBV28

CDR3nt: TGTGCCAGCAGCGTAGGTCCCCCGGCGGCGAATTCACCCCTCCACTTT
CDR3aa: CASSVGPPAANSPLHF
j_gene: TRBJ1-6
abundance: -
d_gene: -
v_gene: TRBV9

CDR3nt: TGTGCCAGCAGTGAAGTTGGGACACTCGAAAAACTGTTTTTT
CDR3aa: CASSEVGTLEKLFF
j_gene: TRBJ1-4
abundance: -
d_gene: -
v_gene: TRBV6-1

CDR3nt: TGTGCCAGCAGCAAAGTGGGACAGGGTAGAGTACCTCAGCCCCAGCATTTT
CDR3aa: CASSKVGQGRVPQPQHF
j_gene: TRBJ1-5
abundance: -
d_gene: -
v_gene: TRBV21-1

CDR3nt: TGTGCCAGCTCACCCCAGGGGGCTCAGGGGCAGCCCCAGCATTTT
CDR3aa: CASSPQGAQGQPQHF
j_gene: TRBJ1-5
abundance: -
d_gene: TRBD1
v_gene: TRBV18

CDR3nt: TGTGCCAGCAGTGAACTGGCAGGAGCTTTCTTT
CDR3aa: CASSELAGAFF
j_gene: TRBJ1-1
abundance: -
d_gene: -
v_gene: TRBV2

CDR3nt: TGTGCCAGCAGCTTAGGGCGGACAGGGTACACCGGGGAGCTGTTTTTT
CDR3aa: CASSLGRTGYTGELFF
j_gene: TRBJ2-2
abundance: few
d_gene: TRBD1
v_gene: TRBV11-2

CDR3nt: TGTGCCGCCAGCAGAGGAGGGACTAGCGGAATCTACGAGCAGTACTTC
CDR3aa: CAASRGGTSGIYEQYF
j_gene: TRBJ2-7
abundance: -
d_gene: TRBD2
v_gene: TRBV15

CDR3nt: TGTGCCAGCAGTGTGCAAGGATCGGGCACTGAAGCTTTCTTT
CDR3aa: CASSVQGSGTEAFF
j_gene: TRBJ1-1
abundance: few
d_gene: -
v_gene: TRBV6-6

CDR3nt: TGTGCCAGCAGCTTAGTGGGACTAGCGGACCTAAAAAGCTCCTACAATGAGCAGTTCTTC
CDR3aa: CASSLVGLADLKSSYNEQFF
j_gene: TRBJ2-1
abundance: -
d_gene: TRBD2
v_gene: TRBV7-8

CDR3nt: TGCGCCAGCAGCCGGAGGACCGGGGGACAAGCCCAAGAGACCCAGTACTTC
CDR3aa: CASSRRTGGQAQETQYF
j_gene: TRBJ2-5
abundance: -
d_gene: -
v_gene: TRBV4-1

CDR3nt: TGTGCCAGCAGCTTGGATAATTCACCCCTCCACTTT
CDR3aa: CASSLDNSPLHF
j_gene: TRBJ1-6
abundance: -
d_gene: -
v_gene: TRBV7-9